This is a list of T cell receptor beta chains from one sample in a study of CD8 T cells in Susac syndrome. Each CDR3 protein is one row after TCRdb ran MiXCR on the immunoSEQ multiplex PCR reads. The data hold about 84,000 distinct CDR3 sequences, with roughly 93% observed a single time. The sequenced sample was CD8+ T cells from PBMCs. The origin of the receptors is a human donor in good health. The CDR3 runs from the conserved cysteine through the conserved F or W. The D gene is left open where the match is weak. The size entry is marked missing in some rows and otherwise reads once, few, many or a size class.

len: 19; v_gene: TRBV4-2; d_gene: TRBD2; abundance: .; j_gene: TRBJ2-2; CDR3nt: TGTGCCAGCAGCCAGATCCTGACTAGCGGGGGGGAGAACACCGGGGAGCTGTTTTTT; CDR3aa: CASSQILTSGGENTGELFF
len: 13; v_gene: TRBV6-5; d_gene: .; abundance: .; j_gene: TRBJ1-2; CDR3nt: TGTGCCAGCACCTTAGGAGTGAACTATGGCTACACCTTC; CDR3aa: CASTLGVNYGYTF
len: 16; v_gene: TRBV12-3/TRBV12-4; d_gene: .; abundance: .; j_gene: TRBJ1-2; CDR3nt: TGTGCCAGCAGTTTGAAGTTCCAGGGTTTCAACTATGGCTACACCTTC; CDR3aa: CASSLKFQGFNYGYTF
len: 15; v_gene: TRBV15; d_gene: TRBD1; abundance: .; j_gene: TRBJ1-2; CDR3nt: TGTGCCACCAGCATGATACAGGGGCTCCACTATGGCTACACCTTC; CDR3aa: CATSMIQGLHYGYTF
len: 16; v_gene: TRBV28; d_gene: .; abundance: .; j_gene: TRBJ2-7; CDR3nt: TGTGCCAGCAGTCCCCGGGGGACTCCACGGACCTACGAGCAGTACTTC; CDR3aa: CASSPRGTPRTYEQYF
len: 11; v_gene: TRBV12-3/TRBV12-4; d_gene: TRBD1; abundance: .; j_gene: TRBJ1-2; CDR3nt: TGTGCCAGCAGTTTCGGGGACAGGGTCGCCTTC; CDR3aa: CASSFGDRVAF
len: 18; v_gene: TRBV12-3/TRBV12-4; d_gene: .; abundance: .; j_gene: TRBJ1-1; CDR3nt: TGTGCCAGCAGTCCTACCTTCGACAGGCTCTATACGAACACTGAAGCTTTCTTT; CDR3aa: CASSPTFDRLYTNTEAFF
len: 14; v_gene: TRBV3-1; d_gene: TRBD1; abundance: once; j_gene: TRBJ2-7; CDR3nt: TGTGCCAGCAGCCTATCCGGGACAGGCTACGAGCAGTACTTC; CDR3aa: CASSLSGTGYEQYF
len: 16; v_gene: TRBV12-3/TRBV12-4; d_gene: TRBD2; abundance: .; j_gene: TRBJ2-3; CDR3nt: TGTGCCAGCAGTACTAGCGGGGGGGCTTCGGCAGATACGCAGTATTTT; CDR3aa: CASSTSGGASADTQYF
len: 12; v_gene: TRBV19; d_gene: .; abundance: .; j_gene: TRBJ1-5; CDR3nt: TGTGCCAGTAGTATAGGTAATCAGCCCCAGCATTTT; CDR3aa: CASSIGNQPQHF
len: 14; v_gene: TRBV20-1; d_gene: TRBD1; abundance: .; j_gene: TRBJ2-7; CDR3nt: TGCAGTGCTCTTGACGGGACAGGGTCCTACGAGCAGTACTTC; CDR3aa: CSALDGTGSYEQYF
len: 14; v_gene: TRBV20-1; d_gene: TRBD1; abundance: .; j_gene: TRBJ1-2; CDR3nt: TGCAGTGCTAGAGATGGGGACAGGGAGTATGGCTACACCTTC; CDR3aa: CSARDGDREYGYTF
len: 16; v_gene: TRBV11-2; d_gene: TRBD2; abundance: .; j_gene: TRBJ2-7; CDR3nt: TGTGCCAGCAGCTTCCGGACTAGCGGAGGGCTCCACGAGCAGTACTTC; CDR3aa: CASSFRTSGGLHEQYF
len: 17; v_gene: TRBV29-1; d_gene: .; abundance: .; j_gene: TRBJ1-1; CDR3nt: TGCAGCGTGAGGGGTGCAATCAACCTTGGCTCAAACACTGAAGCTTTCTTT; CDR3aa: CSVRGAINLGSNTEAFF
len: 14; v_gene: TRBV5-6; d_gene: .; abundance: .; j_gene: TRBJ2-7; CDR3nt: TGTGCCAGCAGCCGGGAAGTCTCGCCCTACGAGCAGTACTTC; CDR3aa: CASSREVSPYEQYF
len: 17; v_gene: TRBV4-1; d_gene: TRBD2; abundance: .; j_gene: TRBJ2-5; CDR3nt: TGCGCCAGCAGCCAAGATGCGGCGGGGGGTAACTCGGAGACCCAGTACTTC; CDR3aa: CASSQDAAGGNSETQYF
len: 14; v_gene: TRBV24-1; d_gene: .; abundance: .; j_gene: TRBJ2-1; CDR3nt: TGTGCCACCAGTGATCCGGATCGGGGCAATGAGCAGTTCTTC; CDR3aa: CATSDPDRGNEQFF
len: 14; v_gene: TRBV6-5; d_gene: .; abundance: .; j_gene: TRBJ2-7; CDR3nt: TGTGCCAGCAGTTCGCTGGGGGCCTCCTACGAGCAGTACTTC; CDR3aa: CASSSLGASYEQYF
len: 15; v_gene: TRBV13; d_gene: .; abundance: .; j_gene: TRBJ1-2; CDR3nt: TGTGCCAGCAGCCCCCGTGGATCGGTAAACTATGGCTACACCTTC; CDR3aa: CASSPRGSVNYGYTF
len: 14; v_gene: TRBV3-1; d_gene: .; abundance: .; j_gene: TRBJ2-3; CDR3nt: TGTGCCAGCACCTTGAAGCAGGAGACAGATACGCAGTATTTT; CDR3aa: CASTLKQETDTQYF
len: 14; v_gene: TRBV5-1; d_gene: .; abundance: .; j_gene: TRBJ2-7; CDR3nt: TGCGCCAGCAGCTTGGGCAGTGAGGTAGTCGAGCAGTACTTC; CDR3aa: CASSLGSEVVEQYF
len: 11; v_gene: TRBV29-1; d_gene: .; abundance: .; j_gene: TRBJ1-1; CDR3nt: TGCAGCGTTGATAAGTTCACTGAAGCTTTCTTT; CDR3aa: CSVDKFTEAFF
len: 10; v_gene: TRBV10-3; d_gene: .; abundance: .; j_gene: TRBJ1-2; CDR3nt: TGTGCCATCAGGGACTATGGCTACACCTTC; CDR3aa: CAIRDYGYTF
len: 14; v_gene: TRBV20-1; d_gene: TRBD2; abundance: .; j_gene: TRBJ2-7; CDR3nt: TGCAGTGCAAACTCCCCCGGGGGGGTCTACGAGCAGTACTTC; CDR3aa: CSANSPGGVYEQYF
len: 16; v_gene: TRBV7-9; d_gene: .; abundance: .; j_gene: TRBJ2-6; CDR3nt: TGTGCCAGCAGCGCGCTCCTTGGCTCTGGGGCCAACGTCCTGACTTTC; CDR3aa: CASSALLGSGANVLTF
len: 14; v_gene: TRBV30; d_gene: TRBD1; abundance: .; j_gene: TRBJ2-3; CDR3nt: TGTGCCTGGAGTCTGGACAGGGGCACAGATACGCAGTATTTT; CDR3aa: CAWSLDRGTDTQYF
len: 16; v_gene: TRBV18; d_gene: .; abundance: .; j_gene: TRBJ2-3; CDR3nt: TGTGCCAGCTCACCAGCGACAGAGAAGGGCACAGATACGCAGTATTTT; CDR3aa: CASSPATEKGTDTQYF
len: 11; v_gene: TRBV3-1; d_gene: .; abundance: .; j_gene: TRBJ2-1; CDR3nt: TGTGCCAGCAGCCAAGGTGGGGCTTCTTTCTTC; CDR3aa: CASSQGGASFF
len: 14; v_gene: TRBV20-1; d_gene: .; abundance: .; j_gene: TRBJ1-5; CDR3nt: TGCAGTGCTAGAGACGGGAGGGGAAATCAGCCCCAGCATTTT; CDR3aa: CSARDGRGNQPQHF
len: 16; v_gene: TRBV6-6; d_gene: TRBD1; abundance: once; j_gene: TRBJ1-2; CDR3nt: TGTGCCAGCAGTTACTCAAGGGGACAGCCAAACTATGGCTACACCTTC; CDR3aa: CASSYSRGQPNYGYTF
len: 14; v_gene: TRBV7-2; d_gene: .; abundance: .; j_gene: TRBJ2-7; CDR3nt: TGTGCCAGCAGCCCAACCTCGATACCCTACGAGCAGTACTTC; CDR3aa: CASSPTSIPYEQYF
len: 15; v_gene: TRBV12-5; d_gene: .; abundance: .; j_gene: TRBJ2-5; CDR3nt: TGTGCTAGTGGTTCCGGACTACTCGTACGGGAGACCCAGTACTTC; CDR3aa: CASGSGLLVRETQYF
len: 17; v_gene: TRBV23-1; d_gene: .; abundance: .; j_gene: TRBJ1-5; CDR3nt: TGCGCCAGCAGTCAATGGGGGCTCAACTTCCTCAATCAGCCCCAGCATTTT; CDR3aa: CASSQWGLNFLNQPQHF
len: 13; v_gene: TRBV20-1; d_gene: .; abundance: .; j_gene: TRBJ2-6; CDR3nt: TGCAGTGCTGCTGGGGAGGCTATGGGTGTCCTGACTTTC; CDR3aa: CSAAGEAMGVLTF
len: 16; v_gene: TRBV5-1; d_gene: .; abundance: .; j_gene: TRBJ2-2; CDR3nt: TGCGCCAGCAGCATCCGCGGGACAGCGAACACCGGGGAGCTGTTTTTT; CDR3aa: CASSIRGTANTGELFF
len: 16; v_gene: TRBV27; d_gene: TRBD1; abundance: .; j_gene: TRBJ1-2; CDR3nt: TGTGCCAGCAGTTTAAGCGGGACAGGGGCTTGGAACGGCTACACCTTC; CDR3aa: CASSLSGTGAWNGYTF
len: 15; v_gene: TRBV5-1; d_gene: .; abundance: .; j_gene: TRBJ1-4; CDR3nt: TGCGCCAGCAGCTTGGAAGGGGTGACTAATGAAAAACTGTTTTTT; CDR3aa: CASSLEGVTNEKLFF